Below are 7 T cell receptor beta chains sequenced from a single sample in a study of cytomegalovirus exposure and HLA in healthy donors. This PCR relied on a set of 60 Vbeta primers and 13 Jbeta primers. The method was immunoSEQ multiplex PCR; TCRdb's version includes in-frame clones alone and lacks a portion of them. The sample consists of 150,000 to 170,000 clones, around 80% of them appearing once. Material: PBMCs. These receptors all stem from a woman between 40 and 55 years old in good health and CMV-seropositive.

This clone has a single count. The V call is TRBV29-1, the J call TRBJ2-5; 10 bases are shared with TRBD2. Germline V gene sequence: CDR1 SQVTM, CDR2 ANQGSEA. The CDR3 consists of 14 residues. J gave up 6 bases and V 2 bases, and 6 bases lay outside the gene matches. CDR3 loop: CSVEQREGLQTQYF. CDR3 coding DNA: TGCAGCGTTGAACAGCGGGAGGGGCTTCAGACCCAGTACTTC.

The chain joins TRBV2 to TRBJ2-7; the match to TRBD2 covers 8 bases. Germline-derived CDR1 and CDR2 are SNHLY and FYNNEI. This CDR3 has 14 residues. V shed 9 bases, J shed 4 bases, and the junction held 11 bases outside the gene matches. This CDR3 reads CASNPSGGPYEQYF. DNA of the CDR3: TGTGCCAGTAACCCTTCGGGAGGGCCTTACGAGCAGTACTTC.

This clone was recorded a few times. The V call is TRBV5-1, the J call TRBJ2-3, with TRBD2 matching 9 bases. With V trimmed by 2 bases and J by 4 bases, 8 bases remained unmatched. Germline assignment: CDR1 SGHRS and CDR2 YFSETQ. The CDR3 is 16 residues long. In nucleotides, the CDR3 is TGCGCCAGCAGCTTAATAGCGGGAGAGGGGCCAGATACGCAGTATTTT. This codes for CASSLIAGEGPDTQYF.

This sequence joins TRBV28 and TRBJ2-2; a weak D match, TRBD1 (6 bases). Germline V CDR1 and CDR2: MDHEN, SYDVKM. CDR3 length: 13 residues. Trimming stripped 1 base from V and 6 bases from J, with 6 bases between. CDR3 DNA: TGTGCCAGCAGTTTATACAGGGCCGGGGAGCTGTTTTTT. This sequence encodes CASSLYRAGELFF.

The sample holds a few counts of this clone. The chain couples TRBV28 to TRBJ2-7; perhaps TRBD2 as D (5 bases). With 6 bases removed from V and 2 bases from J, the gap between germline ends came to 5 bases. The CDR3 runs 11 residues. Germline CDR1 is MDHEN and CDR2 is SYDVKM. CDR3 sequence (DNA): TGTGCCAGCAGGCGGGCCTACGAGCAGTACTTC. It specifies CASRRAYEQYF.

This clone showed up just once. The chain is built from TRBV28 and TRBJ2-3; D is undetermined. The CDR3 has 11 amino acids. V lost 2 bases and J lost 8, with 5 bases in between. Germline CDR1 reads MDHEN; CDR2 reads SYDVKM. Written as DNA, the CDR3 is TGTGCCAGCAGTTTAATGAGTACGCAGTATTTT. Translation gives CASSLMSTQYF.

This clone has just a few counts. This chain joins TRBV7-9 and TRBJ2-1; D is perhaps TRBD2 (6 bases). This CDR3 contains 15 residues. Trimming took 2 bases from V and 7 from J, leaving 15 bases between them. Germline V gives CDR1 SEHNR, CDR2 FQNEAQ (reference sequence). The CDR3 DNA is TGTGCCAGCAGCTTACCGGGACTCCCTATGAATGAGCAGTTCTTC. This gives the protein CASSLPGLPMNEQFF.